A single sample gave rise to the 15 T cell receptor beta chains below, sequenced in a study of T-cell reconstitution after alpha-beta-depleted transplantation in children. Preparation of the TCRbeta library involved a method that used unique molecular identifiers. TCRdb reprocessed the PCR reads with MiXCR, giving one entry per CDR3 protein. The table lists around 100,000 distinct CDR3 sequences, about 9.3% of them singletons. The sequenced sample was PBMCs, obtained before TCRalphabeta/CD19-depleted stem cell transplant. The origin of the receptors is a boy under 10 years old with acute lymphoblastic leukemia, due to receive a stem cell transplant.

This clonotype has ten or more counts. The DNA for the CDR3 is TGTGCCAGCAGTTTGTATCATAGGCAGGGTGAATCCACTGAAGCTTTCTTT. This gives the protein CASSLYHRQGESTEAFF. V is TRBV12-3 or TRBV12-4 and J is TRBJ1-1, with D possibly matching TRBD1 (5 bases). With 3 bases removed from V and 4 bases from J, the gap between germline ends came to 21 bases. The CDR3 has 17 amino acids.

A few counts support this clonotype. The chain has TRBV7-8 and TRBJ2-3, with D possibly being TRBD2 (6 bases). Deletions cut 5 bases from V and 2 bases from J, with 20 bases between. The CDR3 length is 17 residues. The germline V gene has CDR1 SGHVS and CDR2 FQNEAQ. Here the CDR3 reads CASSLLVAESATDTQYF. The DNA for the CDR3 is TGTGCCAGCAGCCTCCTGGTAGCGGAATCCGCCACAGATACGCAGTATTTT.

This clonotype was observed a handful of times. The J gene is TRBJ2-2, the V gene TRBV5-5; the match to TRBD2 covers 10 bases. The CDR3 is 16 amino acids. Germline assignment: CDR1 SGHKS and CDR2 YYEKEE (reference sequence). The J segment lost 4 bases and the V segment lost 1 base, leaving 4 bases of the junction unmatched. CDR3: CASSLWSGRATGELFF. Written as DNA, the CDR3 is TGTGCCAGCAGCTTGTGGAGCGGGAGGGCCACCGGGGAGCTGTTTTTT.

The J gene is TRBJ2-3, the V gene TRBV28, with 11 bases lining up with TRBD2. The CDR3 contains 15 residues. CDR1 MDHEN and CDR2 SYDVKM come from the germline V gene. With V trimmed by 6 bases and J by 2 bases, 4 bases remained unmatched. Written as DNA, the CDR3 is TGTGCCAGCAGCCGACTAGCGGGATCCACAGATACGCAGTATTTT. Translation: CASSRLAGSTDTQYF.

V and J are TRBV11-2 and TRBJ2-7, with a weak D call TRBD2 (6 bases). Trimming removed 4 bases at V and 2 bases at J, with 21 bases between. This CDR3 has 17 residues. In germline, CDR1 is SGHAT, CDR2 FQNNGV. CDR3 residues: CASSSFRGSGDTYEQYF. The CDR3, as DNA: TGTGCCAGCAGCTCCTTTAGGGGTAGCGGTGATACCTACGAGCAGTACTTC. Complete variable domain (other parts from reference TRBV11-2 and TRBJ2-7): EAGVAQSPRYKIIEKRQSVAFWCNPISGHATLYWYQQILGQGPKLLIQFQNNGVVDDSQLPKDRFSAERLKGVDSTLKIQPAKLEDSAVYLCASSSFRGSGDTYEQYFGPGTRLTVT.

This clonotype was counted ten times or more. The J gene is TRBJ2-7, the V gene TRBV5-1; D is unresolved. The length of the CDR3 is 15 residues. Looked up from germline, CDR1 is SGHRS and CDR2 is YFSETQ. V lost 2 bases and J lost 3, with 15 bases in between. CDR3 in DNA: TGCGCCAGCAGCTTTGCCCCCGGACGAGACTACGAGCAGTACTTC. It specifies CASSFAPGRDYEQYF.

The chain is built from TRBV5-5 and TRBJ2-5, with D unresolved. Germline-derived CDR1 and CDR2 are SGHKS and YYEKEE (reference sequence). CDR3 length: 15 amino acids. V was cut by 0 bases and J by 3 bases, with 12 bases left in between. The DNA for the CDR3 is TGTGCCAGCAGCTTGGCCGGGCCAGGTGAAGAGACCCAGTACTTC. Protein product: CASSLAGPGEETQYF.

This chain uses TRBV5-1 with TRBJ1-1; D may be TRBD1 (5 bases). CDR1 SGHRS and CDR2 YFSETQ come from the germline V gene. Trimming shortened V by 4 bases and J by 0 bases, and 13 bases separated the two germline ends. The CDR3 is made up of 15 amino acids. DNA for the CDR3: TGCGCCAGCAGCCCAACTCGGGGGGTGAACACTGAAGCTTTCTTT. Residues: CASSPTRGVNTEAFF. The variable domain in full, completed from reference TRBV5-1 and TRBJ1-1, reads KAGVTQTPRYLIKTRGQQVTLSCSPISGHRSVSWYQQTPGQGLQFLFEYFSETQRNKGNFPGRFSGRQFSNSRSEMNVSTLELGDSALYLCASSPTRGVNTEAFFGQGTRLTVV.

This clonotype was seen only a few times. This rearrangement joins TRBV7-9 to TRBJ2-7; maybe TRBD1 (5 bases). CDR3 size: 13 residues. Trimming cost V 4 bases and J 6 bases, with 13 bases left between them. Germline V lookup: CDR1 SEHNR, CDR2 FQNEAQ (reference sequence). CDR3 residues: CASSSLGAGEQYF. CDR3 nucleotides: TGTGCCAGCAGCTCTCTTGGGGCTGGCGAGCAGTACTTC.

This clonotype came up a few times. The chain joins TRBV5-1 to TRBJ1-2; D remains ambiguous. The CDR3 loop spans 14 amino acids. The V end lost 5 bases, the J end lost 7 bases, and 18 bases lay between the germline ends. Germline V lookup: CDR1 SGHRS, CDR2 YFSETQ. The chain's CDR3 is CASRIGPGGSGYTF. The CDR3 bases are TGCGCCAGCAGAATAGGTCCCGGAGGTAGTGGCTACACCTTC.

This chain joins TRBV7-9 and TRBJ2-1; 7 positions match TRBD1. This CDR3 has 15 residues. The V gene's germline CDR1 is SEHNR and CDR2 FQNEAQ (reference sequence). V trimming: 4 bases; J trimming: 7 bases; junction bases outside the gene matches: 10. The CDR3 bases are TGTGCCAGCAGCTATCGAGAGGGGGCAATAAATGAGCAGTTCTTC. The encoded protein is CASSYREGAINEQFF.

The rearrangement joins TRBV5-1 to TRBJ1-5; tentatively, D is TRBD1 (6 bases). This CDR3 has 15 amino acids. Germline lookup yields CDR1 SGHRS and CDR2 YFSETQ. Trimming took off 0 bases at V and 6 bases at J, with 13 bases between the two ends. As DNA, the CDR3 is TGCGCCAGCAGCTTGGGGGGAGGGGGGGTTCAGCCCCAGCATTTT. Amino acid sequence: CASSLGGGGVQPQHF.

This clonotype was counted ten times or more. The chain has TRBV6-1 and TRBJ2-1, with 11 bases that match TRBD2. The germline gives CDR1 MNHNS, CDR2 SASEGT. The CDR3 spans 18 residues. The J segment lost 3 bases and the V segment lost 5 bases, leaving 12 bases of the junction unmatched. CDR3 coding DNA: TGTGCCAGCAGTAAACCCTTTCCCGGGACTAGCGGCTACAATGAGCAGTTCTTC. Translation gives CASSKPFPGTSGYNEQFF.

The CDR3 nucleotides read TGTGCCAGCAGCAGGACTAGCGTGCATTACGAGCAGTACTTC. Protein: CASSRTSVHYEQYF. This chain links TRBV12-3 or TRBV12-4 with TRBJ2-7; TRBD2 agrees at 9 bases. The CDR3 loop spans 14 amino acids. J lost 4 bases, V lost 6 bases, and 7 bases had no gene match.

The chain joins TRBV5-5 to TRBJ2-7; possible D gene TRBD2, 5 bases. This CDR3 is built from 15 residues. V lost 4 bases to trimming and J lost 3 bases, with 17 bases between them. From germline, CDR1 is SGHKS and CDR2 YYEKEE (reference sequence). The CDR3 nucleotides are TGTGCCAGCAGCCCCCGGAGACTTGGAGGCTACGAGCAGTACTTC. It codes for CASSPRRLGGYEQYF.